A single sample gave rise to the 23 T cell receptor beta chains below, sequenced in a study of T cell responses to AZD1222 COVID-19 vaccine. Here immunoSEQ multiplex PCR was the method, and the copy in TCRdb shows in-frame clones only, minus some. Of tens of thousands of clones detected, roughly 89% appear once; the ten largest clones hold roughly 5%. Specimen: peripheral blood, collected on day 0 of MenACWY control vaccination. These receptor sequences come from an adult in good health.

This CDR3 reads CASRLGQGAMYEQYF. The DNA for the CDR3 is TGTGCCAGCAGGCTCGGACAGGGGGCTATGTACGAGCAGTACTTC. V gene TRBV5-6 combines with J gene TRBJ2-7; 11 nucleotides align to TRBD1. Germline V gives CDR1 SGHDT, CDR2 YYEEEE. The V and J ends lost 5 bases and 4 bases, in that order; junction bases with no gene match: 8. This CDR3 has 15 residues.

This sequence joins TRBV10-3 and TRBJ1-2; D gene uncertain. There are 13 residues in the CDR3. Germline loops: CDR1 ENHRY, CDR2 SYGVKD. V gave up 2 bases and J gave up 3 bases, with 7 bases separating them. The CDR3 sequence is CAISERADYGYTF. CDR3 coding DNA: TGTGCCATCAGTGAGAGGGCAGACTATGGCTACACCTTC.

This clone was observed a single time. The genes are TRBV11-2 and TRBJ2-7, with D tentatively TRBD2 (5 bases). Germline CDR1 reads SGHAT; CDR2 reads FQNNGV. The CDR3 loop spans 11 amino acids. V was pared by 8 bases and J by 6 bases, with 11 bases between. The DNA for the CDR3 is TGTGCCAGCCGGCAGGAGGCCGAGCAGTACTTC. Residues: CASRQEAEQYF.

The chain is built from TRBV19 and TRBJ2-2; D is uncertain. Germline CDR1 is LNHDA and CDR2 is SQIVND (reference sequence). V lost 3 bases and J lost 1, with 6 bases in between. The length of the CDR3 is 14 residues. For the CDR3, the DNA is TGTGCCAGTAGTATCCAGGAGAACACCGGGGAGCTGTTTTTT. Its translation is CASSIQENTGELFF. Together with reference TRBV19 and TRBJ2-2, the CDR3 gives the full variable domain: DGGITQSPKYLFRKEGQNVTLSCEQNLNHDAMYWYRQDPGQGLRLIYYSQIVNDFQKGDIAEGYSVSREKKESFPLTVTSAQKNPTAFYLCASSIQENTGELFFGEGSRLTVL.

The chain combines TRBV5-1 with TRBJ1-1; 8 bases match TRBD1. Germline V gene data show CDR1 as SGHRS and CDR2 as YFSETQ. V gave up 4 bases and J gave up 7 bases; unmatched junction bases: 12. The CDR3 covers 15 residues. In DNA, the CDR3 is TGCGCCAGCAGCCCCCCAACAGGGGGGTATGATGAAGCTTTCTTT. Amino acid sequence: CASSPPTGGYDEAFF.

V usage is TRBV5-1 and J usage is TRBJ2-1; 8 bases line up with TRBD1. CDR3 length: 12 amino acids. V trimming: 2 bases; J trimming: 8 bases; junction bases outside the gene matches: 0. Looked up from germline, CDR1 is SGHRS and CDR2 is YFSETQ. The CDR3 sequence: CASSLQGDEQFF. Here the CDR3 DNA reads TGCGCCAGCAGCTTACAGGGGGATGAGCAGTTCTTC.

The J gene is TRBJ1-1, the V gene TRBV7-9, with 8 nucleotides matching TRBD1. This CDR3 is built from 13 residues. Trimming removed 5 bases from V and 6 bases from J; junction bases left unmatched: 5. The germline gives CDR1 SEHNR, CDR2 FQNEAQ (reference sequence). The CDR3 reads CASSQADRAEAFF. In DNA form, the CDR3 reads TGTGCCAGCAGCCAGGCGGACAGGGCTGAAGCTTTCTTT.

The chain couples TRBV6-5 to TRBJ2-4; 7 bases fit TRBD1. CDR1 is MNHEY, CDR2 SVGAGI, per germline. CDR3 length equals 15 residues. V lost 6 bases to trimming and J lost 8 bases; unmatched junction nucleotides: 13. The chain's CDR3 is CASSFPLGGRDIQYF. Written as DNA, the CDR3 is TGTGCCAGCAGCTTTCCTCTAGGGGGCAGGGACATTCAGTACTTC.

The chain couples TRBV6-1 to TRBJ2-7; either TRBD1 or TRBD2 may supply D (5 bases each). V lost 2 bases and J lost 4, with 12 bases in between. CDR3 length: 14 amino acids. Germline V gene data show CDR1 as MNHNS and CDR2 as SASEGT. The CDR3 DNA is TGTGCCAGCAGTGAATACGGGGCCCGGTACGAGCAGTACTTC. Residues: CASSEYGARYEQYF.

DNA of the CDR3: TGTGCCGTTAGCAACGGCTTAACTCAAGAGACCCAGTACTTC. Protein product: CAVSNGLTQETQYF. The chain combines TRBV6-5 with TRBJ2-5; D is ambiguous. Germline values: CDR1 MNHEY, CDR2 SVGAGI. V lost 11 bases and J lost 2, with 18 bases in between. The CDR3 consists of 14 residues.

The J gene is TRBJ1-3, the V gene TRBV7-2, with D possibly TRBD1 on 5 matching bases. Per germline, CDR1 SGHTA and CDR2 FQGNSA. This CDR3 spans 14 amino acids. Trimming stripped 5 bases from V and 0 bases from J, with 8 bases between. DNA for the CDR3: TGTGCCAGCAGCGACAGAAGCTCTGGAAACACCATATATTTT. Translation: CASSDRSSGNTIYF.

The table lists this clone with a few counts. V and J are TRBV5-1 and TRBJ2-5; either TRBD1 or TRBD2 may supply D (5 bases each). CDR3 length: 14 amino acids. Between the trimmed V and J ends, which lost 0 bases and 3 bases, there was a span of 9 bases. The V gene's germline CDR1 is SGHRS and CDR2 YFSETQ. The CDR3 DNA reads as TGCGCCAGCAGCTTGGCCCTGGGGGAAGAGACCCAGTACTTC. Protein: CASSLALGEETQYF.

V and J are TRBV6-5 and TRBJ1-1, with a tentative D call TRBD1 (6 bases). The CDR3 loop spans 13 amino acids. Germline lookup yields CDR1 MNHEY and CDR2 SVGAGI. Trimming took 8 bases from V and 3 from J, leaving 13 bases between them. The CDR3 DNA reads TGTGCCAGCCTCCGGGGGCCGGACACTGAAGCTTTCTTT. As protein: CASLRGPDTEAFF.

The chain is built from TRBV6-5 and TRBJ2-7; D gene uncertain. The CDR3 spans 15 residues. Trimming took 1 base from V and 0 from J, leaving 10 bases between them. CDR1 is MNHEY, CDR2 SVGAGI, per germline. The CDR3 spells CASSYFRVHSYEQYF. The DNA for the CDR3 is TGTGCCAGCAGTTACTTTCGGGTCCACTCCTACGAGCAGTACTTC.

The rearrangement joins TRBV27 to TRBJ2-3, with D maybe TRBD1 (5 bases). This CDR3 is 15 amino acids long. V was shortened by 2 bases and J by 5 bases, with 14 bases between the two germline ends. The V gene's germline CDR1 is MNHEY and CDR2 SMNVEV (reference sequence). As DNA, the CDR3 is TGTGCCAGCAGTTTAGGGGCCCGGGTGAGAGATACGCAGTATTTT. Its translation is CASSLGARVRDTQYF.

The V and J genes are TRBV28 and TRBJ1-1; 7 nucleotides line up with TRBD1. Germline V gives CDR1 MDHEN, CDR2 SYDVKM. This CDR3 is built from 13 residues. V shed 2 bases, J shed 4 bases, and the junction held 1 base outside the gene matches. The CDR3 reads CASSLQGGTEAFF. For the CDR3, the DNA is TGTGCCAGCAGTTTACAGGGGGGCACTGAAGCTTTCTTT.

The chain joins TRBV10-3 to TRBJ1-2; 7 bases align to TRBD1. The ends lost 2 bases at V and 4 bases at J; junction bases unmatched: 4. Per the germline V gene, CDR1 is ENHRY and CDR2 is SYGVKD. CDR3 length: 14 amino acids. The CDR3 region has the DNA TGTGCCATCAGTGAGCAGGGGGACTCCTATGGCTACACCTTC. It translates to CAISEQGDSYGYTF.

The V call is TRBV9, the J call TRBJ2-3; TRBD1 matches at 10 bases. CDR1 is SGDLS, CDR2 YYNGEE, per germline. The CDR3 has 16 residues. With V trimmed by 0 bases and J by 4 bases, 5 bases remained unmatched. As DNA, the CDR3 is TGTGCCAGCAGCGTAGGGGACAGGGGCGTCCCAGATACGCAGTATTTT. Encoded protein: CASSVGDRGVPDTQYF. Using reference TRBV9 and TRBJ2-3 for the parts outside the CDR3, the full variable domain is DSGVTQTPKHLITATGQRVTLRCSPRSGDLSVYWYQQSLDQGLQFLIQYYNGEERAKGNILERFSAQQFPDLHSELNLSSLELGDSALYFCASSVGDRGVPDTQYFGPGTRLTVL.

The gene calls are TRBV6-5 and TRBJ2-7, with TRBD2 identical over 9 bases. This CDR3 spans 14 amino acids. Germline V CDR1 and CDR2: MNHEY, SVGAGI. Trimming at V came to 6 bases and at J to 0 bases, leaving 3 bases not matched to a gene. CDR3 DNA: TGTGCCAGCAGGACTAGCGGCAGCTCCTACGAGCAGTACTTC. Translating gives CASRTSGSSYEQYF.

This clone came up a few times. The CDR3 sequence: CASSQGDRGFGYTF. Written as DNA, the CDR3 is TGTGCCAGCAGCCAAGGGGACAGGGGGTTTGGCTACACCTTC. V gene TRBV3-1 (or the pseudogene TRBV3-2) combines with J gene TRBJ1-2; 11 bases agree with TRBD1. V lost 1 base, J lost 7 bases, and 2 bases stayed unmatched. Germline assignment: CDR1 LGHDT and CDR2 YNNKEL (reference sequence). The CDR3 runs to 14 residues.

V is TRBV7-9 and J is TRBJ2-1, with 8 bases matching TRBD2. The CDR3 length is 18 residues. Trimming removed 1 base from V and 2 bases from J; junction bases left unmatched: 10. CDR1 is SEHNR and CDR2 is FQNEAQ in the germline V gene (reference sequence). The CDR3 here is CASSLDHGGGRTYNEQFF. The CDR3 DNA sequence: TGTGCCAGCAGCTTAGATCATGGTGGCGGGAGGACCTACAATGAGCAGTTCTTC.

The chain uses TRBV7-9 and TRBJ1-1, with unresolved D. This CDR3 spans 13 amino acids. V dropped 1 base and J dropped 2 bases, with 5 bases sitting between them. Germline CDR1 is SEHNR and CDR2 is FQNEAQ (reference sequence). The CDR3 sequence is CASSLGFNTEAFF. CDR3 nucleotide sequence: TGTGCCAGCAGCTTAGGATTTAACACTGAAGCTTTCTTT.

This chain connects TRBV6-2 or TRBV6-3 to TRBJ2-1; TRBD2 matches at 11 bases. V shed 4 bases, J shed 6 bases, and the junction held 11 bases outside the gene matches. Germline V gives CDR1 MNHEY, CDR2 SVGEGT. There are 17 residues in the CDR3. The CDR3 region has the DNA TGTGCCAGCAGTTCCAATCCACTAGCGGGGGTCCTCAATGAGCAGTTCTTC. As protein: CASSSNPLAGVLNEQFF.